Detailed here is one T cell receptor (beta chain). The V gene lost 5 bases and the J gene lost 0 bases, with 7 bases spanning the gap. The CDR3 length is 14 residues. Germline V gene lookup returns CDR1 MDHEN and CDR2 SYDVKM. The record originates from a study of T cell changes during pregnancy in multiple sclerosis. Method: immunoSEQ multiplex PCR; TCRdb's copy keeps in-frame clones and lacks some. The sample shows under 90,000 clones, roughly 89% of them seen only once. This chain links TRBV28 with TRBJ2-2; D not certain. The receptor comes from a female donor in good health, enrolled as a control in a pregnancy study. Sequencing used peripheral blood, obtained after pregnancy. CDR3 sequence (DNA): TGTGCCAGCAGTCCCACTACGAACACCGGGGAGCTGTTTTTT. This translates into CASSPTTNTGELFF.